This T cell receptor (beta chain) came from a study of T cell responses to AZD1222 COVID-19 vaccine. Broader study findings: White British people made up most donors, females outnumbered males, and clonal diversity was possibly underestimated. Only a handful of AZD1222 recipients, several in all, had baseline seropositivity. Repertoire collection took place solely once the T cell response had peaked.

Only in-frame clones appear in the TCRdb table, and some are missing; sequencing was by immunoSEQ multiplex PCR. The table lists approximately 130,000 clones, approximately 85% of them singletons. Concerning this clone: What it binds is not known.

Pooled samples include second doses given at about 4 or 12 weeks. Germline V CDR1 and CDR2: ENHRY, SYGVKD. V was cut by 0 bases and J by 7 bases, with 16 bases left in between. The CDR3 runs 16 residues. V usage is TRBV10-3 and J usage is TRBJ1-5; a possible D gene is TRBD1 (5 bases). This TCR was sampled from an adult who received the AZD1222 COVID-19 vaccine. Sequenced here: peripheral blood, sampled 28 days after the second AZD1222 dose. CDR3 sequence: CAISESFGHYDQPQHF. The CDR3 DNA follows: TGTGCCATCAGTGAGTCCTTTGGACATTACGACCAGCCCCAGCATTTT.